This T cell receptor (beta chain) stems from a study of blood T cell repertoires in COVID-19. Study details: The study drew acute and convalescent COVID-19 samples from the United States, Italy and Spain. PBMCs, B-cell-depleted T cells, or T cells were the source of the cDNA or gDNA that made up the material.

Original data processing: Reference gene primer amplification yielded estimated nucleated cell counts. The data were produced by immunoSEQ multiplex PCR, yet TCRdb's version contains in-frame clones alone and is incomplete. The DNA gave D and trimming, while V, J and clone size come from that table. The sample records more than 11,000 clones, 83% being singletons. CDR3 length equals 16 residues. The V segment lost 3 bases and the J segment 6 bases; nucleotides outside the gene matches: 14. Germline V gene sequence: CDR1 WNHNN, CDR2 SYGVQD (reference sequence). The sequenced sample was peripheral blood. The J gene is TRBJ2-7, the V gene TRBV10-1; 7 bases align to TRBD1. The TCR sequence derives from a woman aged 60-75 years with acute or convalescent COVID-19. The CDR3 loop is CASSDMRGDSVFEQYF. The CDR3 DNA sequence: TGCGCCAGCAGTGATATGAGAGGGGACAGCGTCTTCGAGCAGTACTTC.